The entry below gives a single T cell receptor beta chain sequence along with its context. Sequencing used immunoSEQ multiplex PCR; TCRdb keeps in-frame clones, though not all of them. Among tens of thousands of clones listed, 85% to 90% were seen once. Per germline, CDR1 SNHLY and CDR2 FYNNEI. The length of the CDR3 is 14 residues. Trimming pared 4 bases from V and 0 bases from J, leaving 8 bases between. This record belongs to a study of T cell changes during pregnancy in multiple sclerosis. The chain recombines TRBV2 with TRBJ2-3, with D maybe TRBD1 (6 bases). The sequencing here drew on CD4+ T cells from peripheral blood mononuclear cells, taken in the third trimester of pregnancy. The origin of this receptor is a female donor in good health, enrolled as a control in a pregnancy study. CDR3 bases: TGTGCCAGCAGTGTACAGGGTAGCACAGATACGCAGTATTTT. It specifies CASSVQGSTDTQYF.